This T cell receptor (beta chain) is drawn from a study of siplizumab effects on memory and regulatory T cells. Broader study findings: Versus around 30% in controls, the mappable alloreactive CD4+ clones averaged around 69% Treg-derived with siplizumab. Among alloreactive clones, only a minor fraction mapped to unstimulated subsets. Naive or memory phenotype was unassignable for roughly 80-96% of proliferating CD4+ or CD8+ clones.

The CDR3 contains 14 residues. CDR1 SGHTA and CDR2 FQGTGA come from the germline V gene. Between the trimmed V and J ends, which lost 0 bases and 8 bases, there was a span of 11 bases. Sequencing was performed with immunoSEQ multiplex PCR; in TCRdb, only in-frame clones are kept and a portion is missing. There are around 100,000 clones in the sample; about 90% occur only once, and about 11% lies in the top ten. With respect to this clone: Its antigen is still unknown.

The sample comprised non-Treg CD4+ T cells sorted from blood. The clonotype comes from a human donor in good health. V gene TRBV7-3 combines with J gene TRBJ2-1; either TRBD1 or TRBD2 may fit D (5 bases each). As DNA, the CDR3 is TGTGCCAGCAGCTTAACAGGGGACGACGATGAGCAGTTCTTC. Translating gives CASSLTGDDDEQFF.